Following are 14 T cell receptor beta chains from one sample sequenced in a study of metastatic and nonmetastatic thyroid tumors. TCRdb recomputed clones from the PCR reads via MiXCR. The sample has approximately 5,400 clones, 30% to 40% seen once. All patients were untreated before thyroid surgery. The sequenced sample was adjacent normal tissue. These receptors were collected from a female donor with papillary thyroid cancer or a benign thyroid nodule (not recorded which). Some clones in this sample may be carry-over from other donors' samples.

The chain recombines TRBV7-8 with TRBJ2-5; D gene uncertain. The J call may be incorrect, as the DNA end agrees better with TRBJ2-1. Per germline, CDR1 SGHVS and CDR2 FQNEAQ. The CDR3 is 11 residues long. Here the CDR3 DNA reads TGTGCCAGTAGCCTCGGTGGAGAGCAGTTCTTC. Protein: CASSLGGEQFF.

The V gene is TRBV20-1, the J gene TRBJ2-1; TRBD2 matches 9 bases. J was trimmed by 8 bases and V by 6 bases; bases with no gene match: 17. Germline CDR1 reads DFQATT; CDR2 reads SNEGSKA (reference sequence). This CDR3 comprises 16 residues. DNA for the CDR3: TGCAGTGCGACTCGAATAGGGACTAGCAGTTTGGATGAGCAGTTCTTC. As protein: CSATRIGTSSLDEQFF.

The gene calls are TRBV5-1 and TRBJ2-6; the D gene is possibly TRBD2 (6 bases). This CDR3 comprises 16 residues. Germline V gene data show CDR1 as SGHRS and CDR2 as YFSETQ. V was pared by 4 bases and J by 0 bases, with 11 bases between. The CDR3 region has the DNA TGCGCCAGCAGCGCGGGGTCCAACTCTGGGGCCAACGTCCTGACTTTC. Encoded protein: CASSAGSNSGANVLTF.

The genes are TRBV28 and TRBJ1-1; 7 bases fit TRBD1. Trimming took 0 bases from V and 5 from J; bases not matched to a gene: 9. The germline V gene has CDR1 MDHEN and CDR2 SYDVKM. This CDR3 region has 16 residues. This CDR3 is CASSLWAGQARTEAFF. In DNA form, the CDR3 reads TGTGCCAGCAGTTTATGGGCCGGACAGGCGCGGACTGAAGCTTTCTTT. Together with reference TRBV28 and TRBJ1-1, the CDR3 gives the full variable domain: DVKVTQSSRYLVKRTGEKVFLECVQDMDHENMFWYRQDPGLGLRLIYFSYDVKMKEKGDIPEGYSVSREKKERFSLILESASTNQTSMYLCASSLWAGQARTEAFFGQGTRLTVV.

This clone was picked up a small number of times. The rearrangement links TRBV6-5 to TRBJ1-2; 9 bases line up with TRBD1. V lost 0 bases and J lost 8; bases outside the gene matches: 1. The CDR3 sequence is 13 residues long. Germline lookup yields CDR1 MNHEY and CDR2 SVGAGI. The CDR3 spells CASSYSTGGGYTF. The CDR3 DNA is TGTGCCAGCAGTTACTCGACAGGGGGAGGCTACACCTTC.

V and J are TRBV7-2 and TRBJ1-5; D uncertain. The CDR3 has 13 residues. Germline assignment: CDR1 SGHTA and CDR2 FQGNSA. V lost 1 base to trimming and J lost 5 bases, with 6 bases between them. DNA of the CDR3: TGTGCCAGCAGCTTAGGAATGGATCAGCCCCAGCATTTT. This codes for CASSLGMDQPQHF.

This clone came up a few times. The V and J genes are TRBV10-3 and TRBJ1-5, with 9 bases fitting TRBD1. Losses at the gene ends were 8 bases for V and 4 bases for J; bases not matched to a gene: 6. Germline CDR1 reads ENHRY; CDR2 reads SYGVKD. This CDR3 comprises 14 residues. CDR3 amino acids: CAIGTGYPNQPQHF. In nucleotides, the CDR3 is TGTGCCATCGGGACAGGGTACCCTAATCAGCCCCAGCATTTT.

This clone showed up just a few times. V is TRBV6-4 and J is TRBJ2-3; TRBD2 aligns across 10 bases. Germline assignment: CDR1 MRHNA and CDR2 SNTAGT. Losses at the gene ends were 3 bases for V and 4 bases for J; bases not matched to a gene: 1. The CDR3 runs 14 residues. CDR3 region: CASSEGTSADTQYF. Written as DNA, the CDR3 is TGTGCCAGCAGTGAGGGGACTAGCGCAGATACGCAGTATTTT.

The V gene is TRBV6-1, the J gene TRBJ2-1, with 8 bases that match TRBD2. The CDR3 contains 14 residues. After removal of 7 bases from V and 9 bases from J, the junction contained 11 bases not matched to a gene. Germline V gene sequence: CDR1 MNHNS, CDR2 SASEGT. The CDR3 here is CASNAAGGSGEQFF. CDR3 bases: TGTGCCAGCAATGCTGCGGGAGGATCGGGTGAGCAGTTCTTC.

This clone was detected only a few times. The chain has TRBV28 and TRBJ1-3; 7 nucleotides align to TRBD1. Trimming removed 3 bases from V and 2 bases from J; junction bases left unmatched: 4. Germline V gene data show CDR1 as MDHEN and CDR2 as SYDVKM. The length of the CDR3 is 15 residues. Written as DNA, the CDR3 is TGTGCCAGCAGTTTTCCGGGACAGACTGGAAACACCATATATTTT. As protein: CASSFPGQTGNTIYF.

The chain is built from TRBV5-6 and TRBJ2-1; 7 bases agree with TRBD2. Germline CDR1 reads SGHDT; CDR2 reads YYEEEE. V was pared by 4 bases and J by 7 bases, with 11 bases of the junction left unmatched. CDR3 length: 15 residues. Here the CDR3 reads CASSATGRAKNEQFF. The CDR3 nucleotides are TGTGCCAGCAGCGCTACGGGGAGGGCCAAAAATGAGCAGTTCTTC. The full variable domain, with the rest looked up from reference TRBV5-6 and TRBJ2-1, is DAGVTQSPTHLIKTRGQQVTLRCSPKSGHDTVSWYQQALGQGPQFIFQYYEEEERQRGNFPDRFSGHQFPNYSSELNVNALLLGDSALYLCASSATGRAKNEQFFGPGTRLTVL.

The J gene is TRBJ1-1, the V gene TRBV6-9, with D uncertain. This CDR3 is built from 13 residues. Germline CDR1 reads MNHGY; CDR2 reads SVAAGI. Between the trimmed V and J ends, which lost 6 bases and 5 bases, there was a span of 13 bases. Written as DNA, the CDR3 is TGTGCCAGCAGGGAGGGAGAGAGGACTGAAGCTTTCTTT. It is translated as CASREGERTEAFF.

This chain joins TRBV24-1 and TRBJ2-7; perhaps TRBD2 as D (6 bases). The germline V and J ends were trimmed by 5 bases and 2 bases, with 12 bases remaining between them. This CDR3 has 14 residues. Germline assignment: CDR1 KGHDR and CDR2 SFDVKD. The CDR3 is CATSASAGPYEQYF. The CDR3 nucleotides are TGTGCCACCAGTGCCTCCGCGGGGCCCTACGAGCAGTACTTC.

The J gene is TRBJ1-4, the V gene TRBV3-1; TRBD1 might be the D (5 bases). The CDR3 contains 11 residues. Germline CDR1 LGHDT, CDR2 YNNKEL (reference sequence). Trimming left V 6 bases short and J 12 bases short, with 11 bases between. As DNA, the CDR3 is TGTGCCAGCAGGGGACCATGGGAACTGTTTTTT. Translating gives CASRGPWELFF.